Listed here are 15 T cell receptor beta chains from one sample, sequenced in a study of T-cell memory formation after mild COVID-19. Using its own MiXCR run on the 5' RACE reads, TCRdb lists one record per CDR3 protein. The sample shows hundreds of thousands of distinct CDR3 sequences, around 15% of them seen only once. The sample comprised PBMCs or a T cell subset sorted from them (not recorded which). The source of these receptors is an adult woman who had mild COVID-19 (a few samples of this study predate the infection). Cell type and time point are not known.

This clonotype occurred a few times. The chain joins TRBV5-1 to TRBJ2-7; 7 bases agree with TRBD1. With 4 bases clipped from V and 3 bases from J, the junction kept 7 bases outside the gene matches. CDR3 length equals 14 residues. Germline CDR1 is SGHRS and CDR2 is YFSETQ. The CDR3 DNA reads as TGCGCCAGCAGCCCTCGACAGGGCTTCTACGAGCAGTACTTC. This gives the protein CASSPRQGFYEQYF.

This clonotype has just a few counts. The V call is TRBV12-3 or TRBV12-4, the J call TRBJ1-5; D perhaps matches TRBD1 (5 bases). The CDR3 covers 14 residues. The V end lost 7 bases, the J end lost 4 bases, and 14 bases lay between the germline ends. The CDR3 DNA reads as TGTGCCAGCACTGGGACCGGCCGGAATCAGCCCCAGCATTTT. Amino acid sequence: CASTGTGRNQPQHF.

This clonotype was counted only a few times. The chain employs TRBV29-1 and TRBJ2-2, with D possibly matching TRBD1 (5 bases). Germline CDR1 SQVTM, CDR2 ANQGSEA. This CDR3 spans 14 amino acids. V lost 1 base and J 1 base, leaving 7 bases between the germline ends. CDR3 region: CSVEAGLNTGELFF. The CDR3 region has the DNA TGCAGCGTTGAAGCAGGGTTGAACACCGGGGAGCTGTTTTTT.

V is TRBV19 and J is TRBJ1-2; D possibly corresponds to TRBD1 (5 bases). V was clipped by 6 bases and J by 1 base, with 18 bases between them. Germline V gives CDR1 LNHDA, CDR2 SQIVND (reference sequence). The CDR3 has 16 residues. DNA of the CDR3: TGTGCCAGTAGAGCCGACAGACCGTTAATTAACTATGGCTACACCTTC. It codes for CASRADRPLINYGYTF.

This chain joins TRBV6-2 or TRBV6-3 and TRBJ2-7, with D possibly being TRBD1 (6 bases). CDR3 size: 17 residues. Germline values: CDR1 MNHEY, CDR2 SVGEGT. Trimming left V 7 bases short and J 2 bases short, with 24 bases between. In nucleotides, the CDR3 is TGTGCCAGCAATAACCTACTTGAGGGGGTATCCCCCTACGAGCAGTACTTC. It encodes CASNNLLEGVSPYEQYF.

There are a few counts of this clonotype. The chain employs TRBV20-1 and TRBJ2-7, with D possibly matching TRBD1 (6 bases). Trimming removed 5 bases at V and 0 bases at J, with 17 bases between. The germline gives CDR1 DFQATT, CDR2 SNEGSKA (reference sequence). CDR3 length: 15 amino acids. The CDR3 spells CSAGPDSRLSYEQYF. The CDR3 region has the DNA TGCAGTGCTGGCCCGGACAGCCGTCTCTCCTACGAGCAGTACTTC.

The chain couples TRBV7-8 to TRBJ2-7; 12 bases line up with TRBD1. CDR3 length: 17 residues. Germline CDR1 and CDR2: SGHVS and FQNEAQ. V shed 5 bases and J 4 bases; nucleotides not matched to a gene: 12. CDR3 nucleotide sequence: TGTGCCAGCAGCGTGCCCGGGACAGGGGGCATTGGGTACGAGCAGTACTTC. Protein product: CASSVPGTGGIGYEQYF. Combining the CDR3 with reference TRBV7-8 and TRBJ2-7 gives the whole variable domain GAGVSQSPRYKVAKRGQDVALRCDPISGHVSLFWYQQALGQGPEFLTYFQNEAQLDKSGLPSDRFFAERPEGSVSTLKIQRTQQEDSAVYLCASSVPGTGGIGYEQYFGPGTRLTVT.

This chain uses TRBV20-1 with TRBJ2-7; D uncertain. V shed 6 bases and J shed 2 bases, with 17 bases lying between them. The CDR3 has 14 amino acids. Germline-derived CDR1 and CDR2 are DFQATT and SNEGSKA (reference sequence). The DNA for the CDR3 is TGCAGTGCCGTTAGCCGGAGAAAGGCCTACGAGCAGTACTTC. Its protein is CSAVSRRKAYEQYF.

The rearrangement uses TRBV7-9 and TRBJ2-1; 10 bases agree with TRBD2. Per the germline V gene, CDR1 is SEHNR and CDR2 is FQNEAQ (reference sequence). The CDR3 spans 18 residues. J lost 0 bases, V lost 0 bases, and 5 bases had no gene match. CDR3 protein: CASSLASGLAFSYNEQFF. DNA of the CDR3: TGTGCCAGCAGCTTAGCTTCGGGACTAGCGTTCTCCTACAATGAGCAGTTCTTC.

The V and J genes are TRBV2 and TRBJ2-2; 9 nucleotides align to TRBD2. Germline-derived CDR1 and CDR2 are SNHLY and FYNNEI. V lost 3 bases and J lost 4; bases outside the gene matches: 6. This CDR3 has 16 amino acids. DNA for the CDR3: TGTGCCAGCAGTGAGGAAGCGGGGGGACCCACCGGGGAGCTGTTTTTT. Protein: CASSEEAGGPTGELFF. The whole variable domain, remainder taken from reference TRBV2 and TRBJ2-2, is EPEVTQTPSHQVTQMGQEVILRCVPISNHLYFYWYRQILGQKVEFLVSFYNNEISEKSEIFDDQFSVERPDGSNFTLKIRSTKLEDSAMYFCASSEEAGGPTGELFFGEGSRLTVL.

This clonotype was seen only a few times. The chain recombines TRBV7-9 with TRBJ2-1, with 7 nucleotides matching TRBD2. The CDR3 totals 13 residues. Trimming at V came to 6 bases and at J to 8 bases, leaving 7 bases not matched to a gene. CDR1 and CDR2 from the germline V gene are SEHNR and FQNEAQ (reference sequence). The CDR3 bases are TGTGCCAGCAGGGGAGGGTGGGCGGATGAGCAGTTCTTC. Translation: CASRGGWADEQFF. Full variable domain (rest looked up from reference TRBV7-9 and TRBJ2-1): DTGVSQNPRHKITKRGQNVTFRCDPISEHNRLYWYRQTLGQGPEFLTYFQNEAQLEKSRLLSDRFSAERPKGSFSTLEIQRTEQGDSAMYLCASRGGWADEQFFGPGTRLTVL.

This clonotype was counted between two and nine times. The gene calls are TRBV4-2 and TRBJ2-1; TRBD2 aligns across 15 bases. The CDR3 totals 16 residues. Trimming took 3 bases from V and 9 from J; bases not matched to a gene: 6. From germline, CDR1 is LGHNA and CDR2 YNFKEQ. CDR3 coding DNA: TGTGCCAGCAGCCAGGGGACTAGCGGGGGGCAGGGTGAGCAGTTCTTC. Residues: CASSQGTSGGQGEQFF.

This clonotype occurred a few times. The chain joins TRBV4-3 to TRBJ1-1, with D perhaps TRBD1 (5 bases). Trimming took 0 bases from V and 0 from J, leaving 14 bases between them. Germline CDR1 reads LGHNA; CDR2 reads YSLEER. The CDR3 is made up of 17 amino acids. CDR3 sequence: CASSQDPPGRMNTEAFF. The CDR3 region has the DNA TGCGCCAGCAGCCAAGATCCGCCAGGGAGAATGAACACTGAAGCTTTCTTT.

This clonotype was found a few times. The genes are TRBV4-2 and TRBJ2-3, with a weak D call TRBD1 (7 bases). The germline CDR1 and CDR2 sequences are LGHNA and YNFKEQ. This CDR3 has 15 residues. The V and J ends lost 3 bases and 6 bases respectively, with 16 bases between them. DNA of the CDR3: TGTGCCAGCAGCCACAGGGAGGACAGGCCGGATACGCAGTATTTT. It encodes CASSHREDRPDTQYF.

This clonotype has only a few counts. CDR3 sequence (DNA): TGTGCCAGCAGCTCCCTAGCGGGAGTGGTCGAGCAGTACTTC. This codes for CASSSLAGVVEQYF. The gene calls are TRBV7-2 and TRBJ2-7; 10 nucleotides agree with TRBD2. The CDR3 has 14 residues. Germline loops: CDR1 SGHTA, CDR2 FQGNSA. V trimming: 4 bases; J trimming: 6 bases; junction bases outside the gene matches: 6.